This is a list of T cell receptor beta chains from one sample in a study of T cell responses to AZD1222 COVID-19 vaccine. Data came from immunoSEQ multiplex PCR; TCRdb stores just in-frame clones and leaves some out. This sample has 90,000 or so clones, with about 88% found just once. The material sequenced was peripheral blood, taken 28 days after the second AZD1222 dose. The receptors shown here come from an adult who received the AZD1222 COVID-19 vaccine. The CDR3 runs from the conserved cysteine through the conserved F or W. D genes are given only for firm matches. Some rows mark clone size as missing; the rest say once, few, many or name a class of expanded clone.

once,TRBJ2-3,.,TRBV7-2,CASSLAGASRTDTQYF,TGTGCCAGCAGCTTAGCGGGGGCTAGCCGCACAGATACGCAGTATTTT
.,TRBJ1-2,.,TRBV3-1/TRBV3-2,CASADRVYGYTF,TGTGCCAGCGCGGACAGAGTCTATGGCTACACCTTC
.,TRBJ1-2,TRBD1,TRBV15,CATRASPGGGYTF,TGTGCCACCAGGGCGAGCCCAGGGGGTGGCTACACCTTC
.,TRBJ1-1,.,TRBV5-6,CASSLSASGGRFHTEAFF,TGTGCCAGCAGCTTATCTGCCTCCGGGGGGCGCTTTCACACTGAAGCTTTCTTT
.,TRBJ1-3,.,TRBV5-6,CASSLDPSSGNTIYF,TGTGCCAGCAGCTTGGATCCTTCCTCTGGAAACACCATATATTTT
once,TRBJ1-2,.,TRBV30,CAWRGWHGTLSYGYTF,TGTGCCTGGAGAGGATGGCACGGGACTTTGAGCTATGGCTACACCTTC
.,TRBJ1-5,.,TRBV3-1/TRBV3-2,CASSLGGFGNQPQHF,TGTGCCAGCAGCCTGGGGGGCTTTGGGAATCAGCCCCAGCATTTT
.,TRBJ1-1,.,TRBV5-4,CASSSAARSLGEAFF,TGTGCCAGCAGTTCCGCCGCGAGGTCGCTGGGTGAAGCTTTCTTT
.,TRBJ1-2,.,TRBV7-9,CASSLWEKPQNYGYTF,TGTGCCAGCAGTCTATGGGAGAAACCACAAAACTATGGCTACACCTTC
.,TRBJ1-2,TRBD1,TRBV3-1/TRBV3-2,CASSPWDRRNYGYTF,TGTGCCAGCAGCCCATGGGACAGGAGGAACTATGGCTACACCTTC
.,TRBJ1-2,.,TRBV5-4,CASSLDRAGVTF,TGTGCCAGCAGCTTGGACAGGGCCGGGGTCACCTTC
.,TRBJ1-3,.,TRBV18,CASSLGYSWSGNTIYF,TGTGCCAGCTCACTCGGGTACTCGTGGTCTGGAAACACCATATATTTT
.,TRBJ1-2,TRBD1,TRBV6-5,CASSYSRGQGAGYTF,TGTGCCAGCAGTTACTCGAGGGGACAGGGGGCTGGCTACACCTTC
.,TRBJ1-6,TRBD1,TRBV6-6,CASSSTGHNSPLHF,TGTGCCAGCAGCTCGACAGGGCATAATTCACCCCTCCACTTT
.,TRBJ2-2,.,TRBV10-2,CASAQGYTGELFF,TGCGCCAGCGCTCAGGGCTACACCGGGGAGCTGTTTTTT
.,TRBJ1-6,.,TRBV7-9,CASSPPTVRNSPLHF,TGTGCCAGCAGCCCCCCGACAGTTCGGAATTCACCCCTCCACTTT
.,TRBJ1-6,TRBD1,TRBV19,CASSRDREHSPLHF,TGTGCCAGTAGTAGGGACAGGGAACATTCACCCCTCCACTTT
.,TRBJ1-5,.,TRBV30,CAWSVGGAPSNQPQHF,TGTGCCTGGAGTGTAGGAGGGGCCCCCAGCAATCAGCCCCAGCATTTT
.,TRBJ1-2,.,TRBV27,CASSFQGGDYGYTF,TGTGCCAGCAGTTTTCAGGGAGGGGACTATGGCTACACCTTC
.,TRBJ2-5,TRBD2,TRBV7-8,CASSVAWGGELETQYF,TGTGCCAGCAGCGTAGCTTGGGGGGGTGAACTAGAGACCCAGTACTTC
.,TRBJ1-2,.,TRBV7-9,CASSLLSGPNYGYTF,TGTGCCAGCAGCTTATTGTCTGGGCCCAACTATGGCTACACCTTC
.,TRBJ2-1,.,TRBV4-3,CASSQDGELSYNEQFF,TGCGCCAGCAGCCAAGATGGCGAGTTATCCTACAATGAGCAGTTCTTC
.,TRBJ2-7,.,TRBV14,CASSHYGHKLQYEQYF,TGTGCCAGCAGCCATTATGGACATAAGTTGCAATACGAGCAGTACTTC
.,TRBJ1-3,.,TRBV30,CAWSLIRGSGNTIYF,TGTGCCTGGAGTTTAATCAGGGGTTCTGGAAACACCATATATTTT
.,TRBJ2-1,.,TRBV10-3,CAISESSPDEQFF,TGTGCCATCAGTGAGTCGTCTCCAGATGAGCAGTTCTTC
.,TRBJ2-1,.,TRBV4-1,CASSQEAGLSNNEQFF,TGCGCCAGCAGCCAAGAAGCCGGACTGTCAAACAATGAGCAGTTCTTC
.,TRBJ1-2,.,TRBV5-8,CAIQGFGGYTF,TGTGCCATACAGGGTTTCGGTGGCTACACCTTC
.,TRBJ1-2,.,TRBV28,CASSFRAGNGGYTF,TGTGCCAGCAGTTTTCGGGCAGGGAATGGTGGCTACACCTTC
.,TRBJ1-1,.,TRBV7-9,CASLPSGAENTEAFF,TGTGCCAGCCTCCCCTCGGGCGCGGAGAACACTGAAGCTTTCTTT
.,TRBJ1-4,.,TRBV5-5,CASSLVPSTNEKLFF,TGTGCCAGCAGCTTGGTACCATCAACTAATGAAAAACTGTTTTTT
.,TRBJ1-5,TRBD1,TRBV5-6,CASSLGTETQPQHF,TGTGCCAGCAGCCTGGGGACAGAAACTCAGCCCCAGCATTTT
few,TRBJ1-5,TRBD1,TRBV24-1,CATSDRGQGSNQPQHF,TGTGCCACCAGTGACCGAGGACAGGGCAGCAATCAGCCCCAGCATTTT
once,TRBJ1-3,TRBD1,TRBV9,CASSIGQGLSGGNTIYF,TGTGCCAGCAGCATCGGACAGGGTCTTTCGGGGGGAAACACCATATATTTT
.,TRBJ1-2,.,TRBV5-3,CARRWRGTLNYGYTF,TGTGCCAGAAGATGGCGCGGGACACTGAACTATGGCTACACCTTC
.,TRBJ1-2,TRBD1,TRBV6-5,CASDSGTGAGGYTF,TGTGCCAGCGACAGCGGAACAGGGGCTGGTGGCTACACCTTC